The clone carrying this T cell receptor (beta chain) turned up a few times. The sample comes from a study of molecular identifiers for immune sequencing clone quantification. Study summary: Replicate RNA from roughly 20,000 or 100,000 naive CD8 T cells formed five aliquots; four were sequenced.

V lost 1 base and J lost 7, with 7 bases in between. This CDR3 has 13 amino acids. Germline loops: CDR1 SEHNR, CDR2 FQNEAQ (reference sequence). Libraries of naive CD8 T cells were made from roughly 20,000 to 1,000,000 sorted cells. They used 10%, 30% or 50% RNA. Naive CD8 T cell sorting was performed on the CD8+CD4-CCR7+CD45RA+ phenotype. TCRdb reanalysed the PCR reads using MiXCR and keeps one entry per CDR3 protein. The sample includes about 630,000 distinct CDR3 sequences, approximately 24% of them seen just once. J is TRBJ1-4 and V is TRBV7-9, with D uncertain. The receptor's source is a human donor in good health. Some libraries in this study had Jurkat cell RNA spiked in. Sequenced: naive CD8+ T cells from blood, with Jurkat cell RNA spiked in. The subset denotes: FACS-sorted CD8+CD4-CCR7+CD45RA+ naive T cells. In DNA form, the CDR3 reads TGTGCCAGCAGCTTAGGTGGCGCTGAAAAACTGTTTTTT. Encoded protein: CASSLGGAEKLFF.